This note documents a single T cell receptor (beta chain) sequence. Its antigen is still unknown. PCR used 60 Vbeta primers and 13 Jbeta primers. Assay: immunoSEQ multiplex PCR; the TCRdb copy retains only in-frame clones and omits some. The table includes 120,000 or so clones, about 78% detected once. Donors had nominal health at sampling but likely had unrecorded immune exposures. CDR3 size: 13 residues. Trimming took off 1 base at V and 9 bases at J, with 10 bases between the two ends. The V gene's germline CDR1 is MGHRA and CDR2 YSYEKL. This sample stems from a study of cytomegalovirus exposure and HLA in healthy donors. General study results and limits: Highly shared sequence variants in one cluster were likely a sequencing artifact. Rates of TCR association differed by HLA locus in a later analysis, with DRB1 highest and HLA-C lowest.

The TCR originated in a female donor in good health and CMV-seronegative. This chain links TRBV4-1 with TRBJ2-1; possibly TRBD1 for D (5 bases). Source material: PBMCs. The CDR3 loop is CASSQVSQGEQFF. The CDR3, as DNA: TGCGCCAGCAGCCAAGTCTCTCAGGGTGAGCAGTTCTTC.